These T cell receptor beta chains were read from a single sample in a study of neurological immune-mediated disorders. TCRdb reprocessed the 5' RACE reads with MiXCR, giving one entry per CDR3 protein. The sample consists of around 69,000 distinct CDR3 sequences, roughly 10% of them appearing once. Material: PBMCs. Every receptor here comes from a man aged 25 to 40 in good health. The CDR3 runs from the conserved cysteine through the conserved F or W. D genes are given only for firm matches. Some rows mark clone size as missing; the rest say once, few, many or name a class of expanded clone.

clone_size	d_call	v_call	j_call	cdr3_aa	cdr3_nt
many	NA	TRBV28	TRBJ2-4	CASSLSGQDIQYF	TGTGCCAGCAGTTTAAGTGGGCAGGACATTCAGTACTTC
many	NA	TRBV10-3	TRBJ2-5	CAISVDAIETQYF	TGTGCCATCAGTGTTGACGCTATAGAGACCCAGTACTTC
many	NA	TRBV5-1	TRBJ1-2	CASSLRANYGYTF	TGCGCCAGCAGCCTAAGAGCTAACTATGGCTACACCTTC
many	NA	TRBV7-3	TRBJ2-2	CASSLLGKVTGELFF	TGTGCCAGCAGCTTACTCGGAAAAGTAACCGGGGAGCTGTTTTTT
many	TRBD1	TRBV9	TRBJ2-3	CASRGQVSDTQYF	TGTGCCAGCAGGGGACAGGTGTCAGATACGCAGTATTTT
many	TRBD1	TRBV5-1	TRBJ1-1	CASSLPGGMNTEAFF	TGCGCCAGCAGCTTGCCAGGGGGCATGAACACTGAAGCTTTCTTT
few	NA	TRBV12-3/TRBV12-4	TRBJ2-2	CASTGMNRGGELFF	TGTGCCAGCACGGGAATGAATCGGGGCGGGGAGCTGTTTTTT
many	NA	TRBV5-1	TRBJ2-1	CASTLVGRSYNEQFF	TGCGCCAGCACCCTCGTAGGGCGATCCTACAATGAGCAGTTCTTC
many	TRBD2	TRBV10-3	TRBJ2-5	CAISELAGEMETQYF	TGTGCCATCAGTGAGCTAGCGGGAGAGATGGAGACCCAGTACTTC
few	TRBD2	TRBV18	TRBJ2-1	CASSPPGSGSIRGDEQFF	TGTGCCAGCTCACCACCGGGCAGCGGGTCTATCCGGGGGGATGAGCAGTTCTTC
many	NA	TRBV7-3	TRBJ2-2	CASSLDPNTGELFF	TGTGCCAGCAGCTTAGATCCGAACACCGGGGAGCTGTTTTTT
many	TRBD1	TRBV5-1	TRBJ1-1	CASSGDSRPSEAFF	TGCGCCAGCAGCGGGGACAGTAGACCTTCTGAAGCTTTCTTT
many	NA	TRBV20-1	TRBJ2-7	CSEGDAYEQYF	TGCAGTGAAGGGGACGCCTACGAGCAGTACTTC
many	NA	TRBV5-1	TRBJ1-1	CASSTEGSGGAFF	TGCGCCAGCAGCACCGAGGGGTCCGGTGGAGCTTTCTTT
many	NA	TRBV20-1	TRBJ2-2	CSARGVNTGELFF	TGCAGTGCTAGGGGAGTGAACACCGGGGAGCTGTTTTTT
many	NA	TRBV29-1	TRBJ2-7	CSVVAGVEQYF	TGCAGCGTCGTGGCAGGGGTCGAGCAGTACTTC
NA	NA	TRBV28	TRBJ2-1	CASSLQRGRSYNEQFF	TGTGCCAGCAGTTTACAAAGGGGGAGGTCCTACAATGAGCAGTTCTTC
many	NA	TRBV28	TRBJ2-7	CASREHSPYEQYF	TGTGCCAGCAGAGAGCACAGTCCCTACGAGCAGTACTTC
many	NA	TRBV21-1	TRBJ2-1	CASSKGDGSRLAGGLDEQFF	TGTGCCAGCAGCAAAGGGGACGGGTCCAGACTAGCGGGAGGTCTGGATGAGCAGTTCTTC
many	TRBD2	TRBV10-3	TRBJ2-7	CAISEAPSGGEQYF	TGTGCCATCAGTGAAGCCCCTAGCGGGGGCGAGCAGTACTTC
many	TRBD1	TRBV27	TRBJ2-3	CASSPGTGGPDTQYF	TGTGCCAGCAGTCCGGGGACAGGGGGCCCAGATACGCAGTATTTT
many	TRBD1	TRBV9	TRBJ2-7	CASSVAPGTVSYEQYF	TGTGCCAGCAGCGTAGCTCCGGGGACAGTCTCCTACGAGCAGTACTTC
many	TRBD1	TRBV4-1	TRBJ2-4	CASSHLQGEKNIQYF	TGCGCCAGCAGCCACCTACAGGGGGAAAAAAACATTCAGTACTTC
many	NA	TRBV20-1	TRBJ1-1	CSATDTLNTEAFF	TGCAGTGCAACCGACACTTTGAACACTGAAGCTTTCTTT
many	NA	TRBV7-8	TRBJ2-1	CASSLASPQAEQFF	TGTGCCAGCAGCTTAGCGTCCCCCCAGGCCGAGCAGTTCTTC
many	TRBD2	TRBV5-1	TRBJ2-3	CASSLVTSGRAADTQYF	TGCGCCAGCAGCTTGGTTACCAGCGGGAGAGCGGCAGATACGCAGTATTTT
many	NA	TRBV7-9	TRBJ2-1	CARAPPDYNEQFF	TGTGCCCGCGCCCCCCCGGACTACAATGAGCAGTTCTTC
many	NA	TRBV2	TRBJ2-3	CASIEGWGETDTQYF	TGTGCCAGCATTGAGGGCTGGGGCGAGACAGATACGCAGTATTTT
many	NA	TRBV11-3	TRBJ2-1	CASSFRRVGEQFF	TGTGCCAGCAGCTTTAGGAGGGTTGGGGAGCAGTTCTTC
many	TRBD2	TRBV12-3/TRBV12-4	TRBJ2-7	CASSLAGDPYEQYF	TGTGCCAGCAGTCTAGCGGGAGACCCCTACGAGCAGTACTTC
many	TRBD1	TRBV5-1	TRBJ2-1	CASSLTGGTRNEQFF	TGCGCCAGCAGCTTAACAGGGGGTACTAGAAATGAGCAGTTCTTC
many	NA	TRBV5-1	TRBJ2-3	CASSLVFGASTDTQYF	TGCGCCAGCAGCTTGGTGTTCGGGGCTAGCACAGATACGCAGTATTTT
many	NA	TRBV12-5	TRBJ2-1	CASGLFWDTGGNEQFF	TGTGCTAGTGGTTTGTTCTGGGACACCGGTGGAAATGAGCAGTTCTTC
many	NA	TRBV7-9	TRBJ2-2	CASSQTGRDTGELFF	TGTGCCAGCAGCCAAACAGGGAGGGACACCGGGGAGCTGTTTTTT
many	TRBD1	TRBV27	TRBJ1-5	CASSPGDSSNQPQHF	TGTGCCAGCAGTCCAGGGGACAGTAGCAATCAGCCCCAGCATTTT
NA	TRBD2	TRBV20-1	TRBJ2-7	CSARTGLAGGLDEQYF	TGCAGTGCTAGAACAGGACTAGCGGGAGGGTTAGACGAGCAGTACTTC
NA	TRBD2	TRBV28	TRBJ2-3	CASRGIRASGRLFRDTQYF	TGTGCCAGCAGGGGCATTAGGGCTAGCGGGAGACTATTTCGAGATACGCAGTATTTT
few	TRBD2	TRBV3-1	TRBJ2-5	CASSQESGLTGGPRGQETQYF	TGTGCCAGCAGCCAAGAATCGGGGCTTACGGGAGGCCCCCGGGGGCAAGAGACCCAGTACTTC
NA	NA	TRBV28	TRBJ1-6	CASSLDSNSPLHF	TGTGCTAGCAGTTTGGACTCTAATTCACCCCTCCACTTT
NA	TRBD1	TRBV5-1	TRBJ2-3	CASSLPGGTGVDTQYF	TGCGCCAGCAGCCTCCCTGGCGGGACAGGGGTAGATACGCAGTATTTT
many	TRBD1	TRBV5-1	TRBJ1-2	CASRSDRVLDGYTF	TGCGCCAGCAGGTCTGACAGGGTTCTCGATGGCTACACCTTC
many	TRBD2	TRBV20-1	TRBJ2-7	CSAKGLASYEQYF	TGCAGTGCTAAAGGACTAGCTTCCTACGAGCAGTACTTC
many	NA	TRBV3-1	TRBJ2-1	CASSQELRNEQFF	TGTGCCAGCAGCCAAGAATTGAGGAATGAGCAGTTCTTC
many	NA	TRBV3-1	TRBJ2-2	CATLHTGELFF	TGTGCCACCCTACACACCGGGGAGCTGTTTTTT
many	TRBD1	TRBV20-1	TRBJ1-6	CSARDPRQGLVSYNSPLHF	TGCAGTGCTAGAGATCCGAGACAGGGGTTGGTCTCCTATAATTCACCCCTCCACTTT
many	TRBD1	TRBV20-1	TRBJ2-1	CSARERDRADYNEQFF	TGCAGTGCTAGAGAACGGGACAGGGCCGACTACAATGAGCAGTTCTTC
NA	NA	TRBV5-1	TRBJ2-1	CASSRWGTYNEQFF	TGCGCCAGCAGCAGGTGGGGGACCTACAATGAGCAGTTCTTC
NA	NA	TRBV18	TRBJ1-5	CASSPSGPRYDQPQHF	TGTGCCAGCTCACCCTCGGGACCAAGATACGATCAGCCCCAGCATTTT
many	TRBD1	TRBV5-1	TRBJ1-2	CASSLLTGRVDYGYTF	TGCGCCAGCAGCCTCCTGACAGGGCGGGTCGACTATGGCTACACCTTC
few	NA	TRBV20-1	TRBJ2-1	CSAGLDSYNEQFF	TGCAGTGCGGGACTTGACTCCTACAATGAGCAGTTCTTC
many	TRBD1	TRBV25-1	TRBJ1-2	CASSEYGTGQRSAIGYTF	TGTGCCAGCAGTGAATACGGGACAGGCCAACGTTCCGCTATTGGCTACACCTTC
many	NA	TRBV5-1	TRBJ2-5	CASRRDIQETQYF	TGCGCCAGCCGCCGAGACATCCAAGAGACCCAGTACTTC
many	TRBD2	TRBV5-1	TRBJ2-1	CASSGWTSGIRDNEQFF	TGCGCCAGCAGCGGATGGACTAGCGGTATTCGTGACAATGAGCAGTTCTTC
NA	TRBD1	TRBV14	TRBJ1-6	CASSQARQGRDSPLHF	TGTGCCAGCAGCCAAGCTCGACAGGGCCGGGATTCACCCCTCCACTTT
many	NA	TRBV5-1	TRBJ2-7	CASSLGDEQYF	TGCGCCAGCAGCTTGGGTGACGAGCAGTACTTC
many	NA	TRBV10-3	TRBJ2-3	CAISVGPGTDTQYF	TGTGCCATCAGTGTCGGGCCCGGTACAGATACGCAGTATTTT
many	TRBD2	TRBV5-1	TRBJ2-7	CASSQGVLAGGPGEQYF	TGCGCCAGCAGCCAGGGGGTCCTGGCGGGAGGGCCGGGGGAGCAGTACTTC
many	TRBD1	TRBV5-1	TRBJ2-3	CASSLRTGATDTQYF	TGCGCCAGCAGCTTAAGGACAGGGGCCACAGATACGCAGTATTTT